This T cell receptor (beta chain) was documented in a study of Graves' ophthalmopathy and Graves' hyperthyroidism. Study context: Ophthalmopathy not arising within 18 months of follow-up defined hyperthyroidism as stable.

The CDR3 runs 15 residues. The V gene end was trimmed by 6 bases and the J gene end by 6 bases; junction bases not matched to a gene: 10. CDR1 is SNHLY, CDR2 FYNNEI, per germline. Overall study findings and caveats: Most clonotypes expanded in thyroid above 0.001 frequency were present in blood too.

The authors amplified TCR beta CDR3 regions, and they did so from RNA transcripts for repertoire sequencing. RT-PCR with HTBI primers came first, then second-round multiplex PCR. From the multiplex PCR reads, TCRdb called clonotypes with MiXCR, one entry per CDR3 protein. The table includes a few hundred thousand distinct CDR3 sequences, under 45% detected once. This clonotype occurred once. Its antigen is not known. The V gene is TRBV2, the J gene TRBJ2-5, with 10 bases matching TRBD1. The TCR originated in an adult man with Graves' hyperthyroidism. What was sequenced was peripheral blood or thyroid tissue (not recorded which). The CDR3 region has the DNA TGTGCCAGCAGCGCCCCGACAGGGGGCATAAAGACCCAGTACTTC. Amino acid sequence: CASSAPTGGIKTQYF.